The 14 T cell receptor beta chains below all came from one sample that was sequenced in a study of shared clonotypes between healthy human individuals. The data were produced by immunoSEQ multiplex PCR, yet TCRdb's version contains in-frame clones alone and is incomplete. The data hold over 400,000 clones, with around 80% observed a single time. The sequencing input was PBMCs. The origin of the receptors is a woman aged 40-49 years in good health. Some clones in this sample may be carry-over from other donors' samples.

This clone has a count of ten or more. The gene calls are TRBV28 and TRBJ2-3, with D tentatively TRBD2 (6 bases). This CDR3 comprises 15 residues. Germline V gene data show CDR1 as MDHEN and CDR2 as SYDVKM. Trimming pared 3 bases from V and 0 bases from J, leaving 10 bases between. This CDR3 is CASSFDGTSTDTQYF. The CDR3 region has the DNA TGTGCCAGCAGTTTCGATGGGACTAGCACAGATACGCAGTATTTT.

The chain recombines TRBV14 with TRBJ1-5; 10 nucleotides match TRBD1. Germline V CDR1 and CDR2: SGHDN, FVKESK. With 3 bases clipped from V and 6 bases from J, the junction kept 5 bases outside the gene matches. CDR3 length equals 15 residues. CDR3 amino acids: CASSQGQGRGQPQHF. The CDR3 DNA reads TGTGCCAGCAGCCAGGGACAGGGGAGAGGTCAGCCCCAGCATTTT.

The sample holds one count of this clone. The rearrangement links TRBV10-3 to TRBJ1-1, with TRBD1 identical over 9 bases. CDR3 length: 14 residues. J lost 5 bases, V lost 6 bases, and 7 bases had no gene match. The germline gives CDR1 ENHRY, CDR2 SYGVKD. The CDR3, as DNA: TGTGCCATCAGAAGGGACAGGGAAGGAACTGAAGCTTTCTTT. Its translation is CAIRRDREGTEAFF.

This sequence joins TRBV28 and TRBJ2-1, with a possible D match to TRBD2 (5 bases). From germline, CDR1 is MDHEN and CDR2 SYDVKM. V was pared by 5 bases and J by 0 bases, with 11 bases between. The CDR3 is made up of 15 amino acids. CDR3 nucleotide sequence: TGTGCCAGCAGTGGACTGGCAAGCTCCTACAATGAGCAGTTCTTC. It encodes CASSGLASSYNEQFF.

J is TRBJ2-5 and V is TRBV28, with 8 bases aligning to TRBD2. The J call is in doubt because the DNA end fits TRBJ2-7 better. There are 17 residues in the CDR3. CDR1 and CDR2 from the germline V gene are MDHEN and SYDVKM. This CDR3 reads CASSFPPGSGSSYEQYF. The CDR3 region has the DNA TGTGCCAGCAGTTTCCCCCCGGGGAGCGGGAGCTCCTACGAGCAGTACTTC.

This clone was counted only a few times. The V call is TRBV11-1, the J call TRBJ2-4; TRBD2 agrees at 9 bases. The junction had 1 base not matched to a gene; V was cut back by 3 bases and J by 1 base. This CDR3 comprises 15 residues. Germline CDR1 SGHAT, CDR2 FQDESV (reference sequence). The CDR3 here is CASSFSGSAKNIQYF. CDR3 in DNA: TGTGCCAGCAGCTTTAGCGGGAGTGCCAAAAACATTCAGTACTTC.

Remarks on this clone: Other nucleotide sequences in the sample specify the same CDR3. V and J are TRBV4-3 and TRBJ2-2; 7 bases align to TRBD1. CDR3 length equals 14 residues. Germline CDR1 is LGHNA and CDR2 is YSLEER. The junction had 2 bases not matched to a gene; V was cut back by 1 base and J by 6 bases. The CDR3 DNA follows: TGCGCCAGCAGCCAAGGCACAGGGGCCGGGGAGCTGTTTTTT. Protein product: CASSQGTGAGELFF.

This chain uses TRBV4-1 with TRBJ1-6; the match to TRBD1 covers 9 bases. The CDR3 covers 15 residues. The germline V gene encodes CDR1 MGHRA and CDR2 YSYEKL. V was clipped by 6 bases and J by 7 bases; unmatched bases: 7. The CDR3 region is CASRRTGAANSPLHF. In nucleotides, the CDR3 is TGCGCCAGCAGAAGGACAGGGGCCGCGAATTCACCCCTCCACTTT.

V and J are TRBV4-1 and TRBJ1-2; TRBD1 matches at 11 bases. Per germline, CDR1 MGHRA and CDR2 YSYEKL. The CDR3 has 15 amino acids. Trimming cost V 3 bases and J 2 bases; bases outside gene matches: 2. CDR3 sequence: CASSHRTGGNYGYTF. Written as DNA, the CDR3 is TGCGCCAGCAGCCATAGGACAGGGGGCAACTATGGCTACACCTTC.

The V and J genes are TRBV6-5 and TRBJ2-2, with a tentative D call TRBD2 (6 bases). Deletions cut 7 bases from V and 6 bases from J, with 15 bases between. Germline V gene data show CDR1 as MNHEY and CDR2 as SVGAGI. The CDR3 contains 14 residues. The CDR3 coding sequence is TGTGCCAGCAACTCCTTCGGGGGTCCCGGGGAGCTGTTTTTT. It translates to CASNSFGGPGELFF.

The chain has TRBV7-3 and TRBJ2-3, with 8 bases lining up with TRBD2. With 1 base clipped from V and 3 bases from J, the junction kept 3 bases outside the gene matches. The length of the CDR3 is 15 residues. The germline CDR1 and CDR2 sequences are SGHTA and FQGTGA. CDR3 bases: TGTGCCAGCAGCTTAAATCCGGGAGGGACAGATACGCAGTATTTT. This codes for CASSLNPGGTDTQYF.

This chain joins TRBV9 and TRBJ2-7; 8 positions agree with TRBD2. Germline CDR1 and CDR2: SGDLS and YYNGEE. This CDR3 region has 16 residues. Unmatched junction bases numbered 10, after V lost 3 bases and J lost 2 bases. CDR3 sequence reads: CASSGSGGKDPYEQYF. In DNA, the CDR3 is TGTGCCAGCAGCGGCTCGGGGGGGAAGGACCCCTACGAGCAGTACTTC.

This clone was observed a few times. The V and J genes are TRBV28 and TRBJ2-1; D unclear. Trimming stripped 5 bases from V and 10 bases from J, with 9 bases between. The CDR3 is made up of 11 amino acids. Germline V gives CDR1 MDHEN, CDR2 SYDVKM. CDR3 protein: CASSLTLEQFF. The CDR3 region has the DNA TGTGCCAGCAGTCTGACCCTAGAGCAGTTCTTC.

As to this clone: A far more abundant clone sits one base away, making this likely a read error. Other DNA sequences in this specimen translate into the identical CDR3. V is TRBV29-1 and J is TRBJ2-5, with 7 nucleotides matching TRBD1. This CDR3 spans 15 amino acids. Germline V gene lookup returns CDR1 SQVTM and CDR2 ANQGSEA. CDR3 sequence reads: CSVGPHDRVGETQYF. The CDR3 DNA is TGTAGCGTTGGCCCCCATGACAGGGTTGGAGAGACCCAGTACTTC. Full variable domain (outside the CDR3, taken from reference TRBV29-1 and TRBJ2-5): SAVISQKPSRDICQRGTSLTIQCQVDSQVTMMFWYRQQPGQSLTLIATANQGSEATYESGFVIDKFPISRPNLTFSTLTVSNMSPEDSSIYLCSVGPHDRVGETQYFGPGTRLLVL.